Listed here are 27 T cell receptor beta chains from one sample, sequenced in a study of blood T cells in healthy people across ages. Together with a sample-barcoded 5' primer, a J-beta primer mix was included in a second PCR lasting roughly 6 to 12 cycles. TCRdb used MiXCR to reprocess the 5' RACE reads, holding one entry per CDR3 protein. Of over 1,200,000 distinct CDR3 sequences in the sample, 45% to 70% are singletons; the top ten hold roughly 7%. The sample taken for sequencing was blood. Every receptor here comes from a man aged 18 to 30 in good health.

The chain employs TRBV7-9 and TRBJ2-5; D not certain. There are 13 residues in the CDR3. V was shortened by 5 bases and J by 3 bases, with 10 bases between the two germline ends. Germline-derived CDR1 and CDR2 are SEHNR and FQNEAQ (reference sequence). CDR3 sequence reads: CASSVLGKETQYF. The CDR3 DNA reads TGTGCCAGCAGCGTTTTAGGGAAAGAGACCCAGTACTTC.

CDR3: CATSRRTLAADTQYF. The DNA of the CDR3 is TGTGCCACCAGCCGAAGGACTTTAGCAGCAGATACGCAGTATTTT. The gene calls are TRBV15 and TRBJ2-3; tentative D call: TRBD2 (5 bases). This CDR3 has 15 residues. Looked up from germline, CDR1 is LNHNV and CDR2 is YYDKDF (reference sequence). V dropped 5 bases and J dropped 4 bases, with 16 bases sitting between them.

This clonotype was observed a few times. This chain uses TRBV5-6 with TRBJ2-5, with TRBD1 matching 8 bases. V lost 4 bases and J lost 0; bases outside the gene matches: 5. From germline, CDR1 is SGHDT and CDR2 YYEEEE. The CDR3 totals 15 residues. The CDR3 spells CASSAGQAYQETQYF. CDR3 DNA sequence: TGTGCCAGCAGCGCGGGACAGGCGTACCAAGAGACCCAGTACTTC.

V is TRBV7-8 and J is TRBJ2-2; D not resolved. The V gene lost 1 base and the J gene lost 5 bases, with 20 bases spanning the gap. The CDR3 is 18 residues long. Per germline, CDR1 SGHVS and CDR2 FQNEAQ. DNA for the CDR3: TGTGCCAGCAGCTTAGGCGTTGTAGAAAGCCCGAGGACCGGGGAGCTGTTTTTT. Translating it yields CASSLGVVESPRTGELFF.

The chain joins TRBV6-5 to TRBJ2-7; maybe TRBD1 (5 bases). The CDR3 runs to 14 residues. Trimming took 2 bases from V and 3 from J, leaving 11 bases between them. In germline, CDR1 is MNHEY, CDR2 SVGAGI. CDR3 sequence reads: CASSYRQGIYEQYF. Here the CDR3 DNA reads TGTGCCAGCAGTTACCGGCAGGGTATCTACGAGCAGTACTTC.

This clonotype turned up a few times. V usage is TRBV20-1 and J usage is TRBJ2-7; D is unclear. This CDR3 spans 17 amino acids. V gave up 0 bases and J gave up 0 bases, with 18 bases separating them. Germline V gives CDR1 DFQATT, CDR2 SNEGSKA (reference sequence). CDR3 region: CSARDYWSYSSSYEQYF. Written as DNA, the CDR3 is TGCAGTGCTAGAGACTACTGGAGCTATTCAAGCTCCTACGAGCAGTACTTC.

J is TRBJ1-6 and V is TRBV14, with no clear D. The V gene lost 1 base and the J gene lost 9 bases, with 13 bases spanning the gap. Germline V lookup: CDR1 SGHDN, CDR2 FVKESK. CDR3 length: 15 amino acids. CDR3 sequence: CASSQGRLETSPLHF. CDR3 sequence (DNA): TGTGCCAGCAGCCAAGGACGCCTTGAGACTTCACCCCTCCACTTT.

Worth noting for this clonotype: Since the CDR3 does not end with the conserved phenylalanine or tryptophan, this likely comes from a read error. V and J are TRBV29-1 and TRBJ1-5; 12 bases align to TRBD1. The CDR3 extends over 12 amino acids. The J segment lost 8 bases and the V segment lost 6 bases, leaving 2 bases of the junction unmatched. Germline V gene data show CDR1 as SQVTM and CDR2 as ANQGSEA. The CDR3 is CSVGTGGKPQHV. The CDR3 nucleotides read TGCAGCGTGGGGACAGGGGGCAAGCCCCAGCATGTT.

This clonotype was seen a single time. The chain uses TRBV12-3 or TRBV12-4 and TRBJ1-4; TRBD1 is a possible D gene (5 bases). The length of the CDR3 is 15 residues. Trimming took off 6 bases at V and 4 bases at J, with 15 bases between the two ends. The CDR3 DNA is TGTGCCAGCAGCTTAATGGGACGGCATAATGAAAAACTGTTTTTT. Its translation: CASSLMGRHNEKLFF.

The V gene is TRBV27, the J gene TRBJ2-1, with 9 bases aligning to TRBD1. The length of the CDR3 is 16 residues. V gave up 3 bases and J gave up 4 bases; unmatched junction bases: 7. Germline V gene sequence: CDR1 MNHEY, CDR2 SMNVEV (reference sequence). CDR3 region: CASSFRQGEGYNEQFF. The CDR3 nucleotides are TGTGCCAGCAGTTTCCGACAGGGGGAAGGATACAATGAGCAGTTCTTC.

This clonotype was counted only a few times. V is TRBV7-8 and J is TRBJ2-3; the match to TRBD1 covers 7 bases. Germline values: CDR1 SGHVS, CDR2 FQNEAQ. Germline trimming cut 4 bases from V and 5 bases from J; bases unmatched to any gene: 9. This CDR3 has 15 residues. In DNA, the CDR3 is TGTGCCAGCAGCTGGGGACAGTCGAAGGGAGATACGCAGTATTTT. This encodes CASSWGQSKGDTQYF.

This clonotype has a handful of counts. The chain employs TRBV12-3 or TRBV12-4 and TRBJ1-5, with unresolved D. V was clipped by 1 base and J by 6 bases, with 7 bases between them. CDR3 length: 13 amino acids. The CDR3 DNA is TGTGCCAGCAGTTTAGAGGGAGTTCAGCCCCAGCATTTT. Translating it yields CASSLEGVQPQHF.

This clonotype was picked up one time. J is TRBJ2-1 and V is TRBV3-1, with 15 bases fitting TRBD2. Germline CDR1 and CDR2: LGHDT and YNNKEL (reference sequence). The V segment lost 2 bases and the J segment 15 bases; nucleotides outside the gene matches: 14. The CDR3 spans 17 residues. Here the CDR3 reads CASSQSPTGPGLAGGFF. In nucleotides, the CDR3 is TGTGCCAGCAGCCAATCACCGACAGGCCCGGGACTAGCGGGAGGGTTCTTC.

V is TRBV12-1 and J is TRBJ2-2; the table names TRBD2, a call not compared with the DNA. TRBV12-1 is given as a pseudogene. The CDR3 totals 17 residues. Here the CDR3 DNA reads TGTGCCAGCAGCTCAAGGACTAGCGGGAGTCCCACCGGGGAGCTGTTTTTT. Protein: CASSSRTSGSPTGELFF.

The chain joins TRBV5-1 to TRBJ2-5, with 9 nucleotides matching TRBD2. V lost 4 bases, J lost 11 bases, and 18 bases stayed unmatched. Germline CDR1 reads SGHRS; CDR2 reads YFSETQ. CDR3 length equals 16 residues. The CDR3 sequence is CASSPGQRGVTREQYF. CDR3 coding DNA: TGCGCCAGCAGCCCGGGGCAGCGGGGGGTTACAAGGGAGCAGTACTTC.

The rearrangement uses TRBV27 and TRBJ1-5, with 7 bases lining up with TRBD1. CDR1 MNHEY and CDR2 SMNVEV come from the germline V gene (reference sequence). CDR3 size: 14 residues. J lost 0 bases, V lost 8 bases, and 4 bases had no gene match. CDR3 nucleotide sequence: TGTGCCAGCTGGGACAGTTATAGCAATCAGCCCCAGCATTTT. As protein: CASWDSYSNQPQHF.

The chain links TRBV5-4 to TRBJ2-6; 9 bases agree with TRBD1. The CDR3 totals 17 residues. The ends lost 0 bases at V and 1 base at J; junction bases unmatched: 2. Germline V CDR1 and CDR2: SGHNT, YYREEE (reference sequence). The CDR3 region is CASSLGDRVSGANVLTF. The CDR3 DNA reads TGTGCCAGCAGCTTGGGGGACAGGGTGTCTGGGGCCAACGTCCTGACTTTC.

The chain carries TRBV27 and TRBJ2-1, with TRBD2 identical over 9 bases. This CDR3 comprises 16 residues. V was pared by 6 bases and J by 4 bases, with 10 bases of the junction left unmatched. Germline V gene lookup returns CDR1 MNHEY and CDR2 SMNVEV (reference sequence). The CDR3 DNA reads TGTGCCAGCAGGCTACAGCTAGCGGGGACATACAATGAGCAGTTCTTC. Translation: CASRLQLAGTYNEQFF.

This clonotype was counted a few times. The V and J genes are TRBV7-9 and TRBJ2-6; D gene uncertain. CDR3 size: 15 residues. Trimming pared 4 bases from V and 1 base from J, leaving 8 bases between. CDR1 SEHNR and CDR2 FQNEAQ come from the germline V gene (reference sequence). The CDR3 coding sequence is TGTGCCAGCAGCTCGACACAGTCTGGGGCCAACGTCCTGACTTTC. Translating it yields CASSSTQSGANVLTF.

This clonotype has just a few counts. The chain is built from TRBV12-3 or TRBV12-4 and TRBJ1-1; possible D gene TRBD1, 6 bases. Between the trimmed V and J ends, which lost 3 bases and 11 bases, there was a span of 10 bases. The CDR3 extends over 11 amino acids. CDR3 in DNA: TGTGCCAGCAGTTTCGGACAGATCGCTTTCTTT. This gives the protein CASSFGQIAFF.

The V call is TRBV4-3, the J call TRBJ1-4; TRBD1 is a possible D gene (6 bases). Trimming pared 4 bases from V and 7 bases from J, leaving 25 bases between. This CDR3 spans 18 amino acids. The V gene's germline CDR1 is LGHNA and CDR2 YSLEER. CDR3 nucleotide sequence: TGCGCCAGCAGCCCCGATATGGGGGGCGGATTGACGAGTGAAAAACTGTTTTTT. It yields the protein CASSPDMGGGLTSEKLFF.

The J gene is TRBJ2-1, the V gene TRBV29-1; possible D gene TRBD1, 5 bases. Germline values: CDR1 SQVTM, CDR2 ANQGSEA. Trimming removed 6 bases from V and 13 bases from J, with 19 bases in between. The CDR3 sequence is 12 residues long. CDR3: CSVVTGTETQFF. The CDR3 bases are TGCAGCGTCGTTACAGGAACCGAGACCCAGTTCTTC.

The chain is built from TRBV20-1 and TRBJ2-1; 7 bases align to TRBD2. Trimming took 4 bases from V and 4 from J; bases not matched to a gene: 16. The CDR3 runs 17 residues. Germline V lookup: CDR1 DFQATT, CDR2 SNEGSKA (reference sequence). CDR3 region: CSANLSPYGGVYNEQFF. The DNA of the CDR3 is TGCAGTGCTAATCTATCCCCCTATGGGGGGGTTTACAATGAGCAGTTCTTC.

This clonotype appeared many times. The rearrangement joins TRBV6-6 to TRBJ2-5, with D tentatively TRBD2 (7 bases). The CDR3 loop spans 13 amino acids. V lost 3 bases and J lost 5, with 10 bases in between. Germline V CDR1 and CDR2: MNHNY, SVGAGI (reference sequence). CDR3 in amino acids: CASSYRGGETQYF. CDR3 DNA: TGTGCCAGCAGTTATAGGGGGGGGGAGACCCAGTACTTC.

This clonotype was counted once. CDR3 protein: CASSYAGALTEAFF. The CDR3 DNA sequence: TGTGCCAGCAGTTACGCAGGGGCCCTCACTGAAGCTTTCTTT. This chain uses TRBV6-2 or TRBV6-3 with TRBJ1-1; D perhaps matches TRBD1 (6 bases). This CDR3 comprises 14 residues. Trimming left V 2 bases short and J 4 bases short, with 11 bases between. CDR1 is MNHEY, CDR2 SVGEGT, per germline.

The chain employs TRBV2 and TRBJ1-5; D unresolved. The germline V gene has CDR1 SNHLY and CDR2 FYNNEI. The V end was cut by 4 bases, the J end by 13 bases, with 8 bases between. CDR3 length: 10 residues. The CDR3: CASSAERQHF. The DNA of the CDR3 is TGTGCCAGCAGTGCAGAAAGACAGCATTTT.

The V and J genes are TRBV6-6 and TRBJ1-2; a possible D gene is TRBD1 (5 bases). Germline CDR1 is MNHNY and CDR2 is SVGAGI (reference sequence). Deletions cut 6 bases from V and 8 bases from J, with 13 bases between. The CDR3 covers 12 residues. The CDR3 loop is CASRGGPGGYTF. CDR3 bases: TGTGCCAGCAGGGGGGGTCCGGGCGGCTACACCTTC.